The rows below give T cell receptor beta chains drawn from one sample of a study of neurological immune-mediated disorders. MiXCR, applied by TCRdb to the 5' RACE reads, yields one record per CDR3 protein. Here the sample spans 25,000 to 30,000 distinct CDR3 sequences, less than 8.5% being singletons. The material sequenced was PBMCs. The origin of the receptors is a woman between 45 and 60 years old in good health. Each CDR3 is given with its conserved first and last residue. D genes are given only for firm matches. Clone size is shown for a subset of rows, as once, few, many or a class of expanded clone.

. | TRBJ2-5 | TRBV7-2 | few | CASSLDYQETQYF | TGTGCCAGCAGCTTAGATTACCAAGAGACCCAGTACTTC
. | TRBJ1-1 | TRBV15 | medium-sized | CATSLRDQYKVEAFF | TGTGCCACCAGCCTACGGGACCAATATAAGGTTGAAGCTTTCTTT
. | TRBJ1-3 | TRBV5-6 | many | CASSLGGSSGNTIYF | TGTGCCAGCAGCTTGGGAGGGAGCTCTGGAAACACCATATATTTT
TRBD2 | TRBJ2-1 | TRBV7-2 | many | CASSPGLAGGNEQFF | TGTGCCAGCAGCCCTGGACTAGCGGGAGGGAATGAGCAGTTCTTC
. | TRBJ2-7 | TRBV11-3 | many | CASSSPNSQFEQYF | TGTGCCAGCAGCTCGCCTAACTCCCAATTCGAGCAGTACTTC
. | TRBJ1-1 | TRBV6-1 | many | CASSELGPTEAFF | TGTGCCAGCAGTGAATTGGGACCAACTGAAGCTTTCTTT
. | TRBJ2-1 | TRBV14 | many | CASSQVHAGNEQFF | TGTGCCAGCAGCCAAGTGCACGCCGGGAATGAGCAGTTCTTC
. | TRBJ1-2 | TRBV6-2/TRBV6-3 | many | CASSQGRAYGYTF | TGTGCCAGCAGCCAAGGGCGGGCCTATGGCTACACCTTC
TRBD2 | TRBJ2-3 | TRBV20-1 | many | CSARAGGNTDTQYF | TGCAGTGCTAGAGCGGGGGGGAACACAGATACGCAGTATTTT
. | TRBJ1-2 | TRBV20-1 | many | CSEKKGDYGYTF | TGCAGTGAAAAAAAGGGAGACTATGGCTACACCTTC
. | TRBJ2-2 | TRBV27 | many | CASRTEPGELFF | TGTGCCAGCAGGACAGAGCCCGGGGAGCTGTTTTTT
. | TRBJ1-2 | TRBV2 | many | CASSERAGPFGYTF | TGTGCCAGCAGTGAAAGGGCAGGTCCTTTCGGCTACACCTTC
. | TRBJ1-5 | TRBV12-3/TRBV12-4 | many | CASSLRGDQPQHF | TGTGCCAGCAGTTTACGGGGCGATCAGCCCCAGCATTTT
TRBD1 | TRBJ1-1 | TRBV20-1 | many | CSASPRTGVTPITF | TGCAGTGCTAGCCCCAGGACAGGGGTCACTCCCATCACCTTT
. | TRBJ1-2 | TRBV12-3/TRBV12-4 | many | CASSPHDNYGYTF | TGTGCCAGCAGTCCTCATGACAACTATGGCTACACCTTC
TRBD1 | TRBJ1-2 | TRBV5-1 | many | CASSSETGGTKGYTF | TGCGCCAGCAGCTCCGAGACAGGGGGAACGAAAGGCTACACCTTC
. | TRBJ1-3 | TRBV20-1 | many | CSASAGGLRNTIYF | TGCAGTGCTAGTGCTGGGGGCCTCCGAAACACCATATATTTT
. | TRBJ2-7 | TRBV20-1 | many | CSAPSPADEQYF | TGCAGTGCGCCTAGCCCCGCTGATGAGCAGTACTTC
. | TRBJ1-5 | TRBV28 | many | CASSRPHSRTQHF | TGTGCCAGCAGTCGCCCTCATAGCAGGACCCAGCATTTT
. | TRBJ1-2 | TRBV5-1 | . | CDSSPGTVHGYNF | TGCGACAGCAGCCCGGGGACGGTTCATGGCTACAACTTC
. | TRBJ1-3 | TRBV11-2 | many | CASSASTLSGNTIYF | TGTGCCAGCAGCGCAAGTACTCTCTCTGGAAACACCATATATTTT
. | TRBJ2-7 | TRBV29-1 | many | CSDNNRARVYEQYF | TGCAGCGACAACAACAGGGCTAGGGTCTACGAGCAGTACTTC
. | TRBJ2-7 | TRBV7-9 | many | CASSLATGNHEQYF | TGTGCCAGCAGCTTAGCCACAGGGAACCACGAGCAGTACTTC
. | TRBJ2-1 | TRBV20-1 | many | CSARDWRGTPSYNEQFF | TGCAGTGCTAGAGATTGGAGAGGAACCCCGTCCTACAATGAGCAGTTCTTC